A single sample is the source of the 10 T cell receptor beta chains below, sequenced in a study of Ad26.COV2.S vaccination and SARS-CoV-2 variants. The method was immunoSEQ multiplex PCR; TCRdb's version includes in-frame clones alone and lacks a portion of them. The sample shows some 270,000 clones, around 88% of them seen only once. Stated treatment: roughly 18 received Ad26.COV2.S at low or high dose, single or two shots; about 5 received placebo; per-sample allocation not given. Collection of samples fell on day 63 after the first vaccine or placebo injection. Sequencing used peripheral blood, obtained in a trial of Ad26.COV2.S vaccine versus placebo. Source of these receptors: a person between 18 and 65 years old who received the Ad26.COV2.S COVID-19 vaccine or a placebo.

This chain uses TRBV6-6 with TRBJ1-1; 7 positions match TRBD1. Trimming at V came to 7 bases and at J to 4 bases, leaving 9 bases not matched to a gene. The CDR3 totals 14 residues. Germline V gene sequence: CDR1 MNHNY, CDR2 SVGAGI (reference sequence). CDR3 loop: CASTDRASGTEAFF. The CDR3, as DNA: TGTGCCAGCACCGACAGGGCAAGTGGCACTGAAGCTTTCTTT.

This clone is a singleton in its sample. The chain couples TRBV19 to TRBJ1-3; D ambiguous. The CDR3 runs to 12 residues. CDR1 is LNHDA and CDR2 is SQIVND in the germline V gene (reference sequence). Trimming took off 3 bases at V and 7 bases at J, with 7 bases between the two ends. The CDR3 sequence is CASSIDVNTIYF. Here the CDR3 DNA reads TGTGCCAGTAGTATTGACGTCAACACCATATATTTT.

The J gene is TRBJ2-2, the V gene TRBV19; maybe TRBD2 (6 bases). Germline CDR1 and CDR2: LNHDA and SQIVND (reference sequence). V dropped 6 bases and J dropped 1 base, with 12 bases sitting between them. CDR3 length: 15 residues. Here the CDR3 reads CASRTRTGNTGELFF. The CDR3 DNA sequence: TGTGCCAGTAGGACTAGGACCGGGAACACCGGGGAGCTGTTTTTT. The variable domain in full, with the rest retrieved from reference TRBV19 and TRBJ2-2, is DGGITQSPKYLFRKEGQNVTLSCEQNLNHDAMYWYRQDPGQGLRLIYYSQIVNDFQKGDIAEGYSVSREKKESFPLTVTSAQKNPTAFYLCASRTRTGNTGELFFGEGSRLTVL.

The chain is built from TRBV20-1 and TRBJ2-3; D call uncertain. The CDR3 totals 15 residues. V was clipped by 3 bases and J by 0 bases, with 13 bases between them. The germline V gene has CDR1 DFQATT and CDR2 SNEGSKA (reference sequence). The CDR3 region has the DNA TGCAGTGCTAGTGCCCTCAGGTCAAGCACAGATACGCAGTATTTT. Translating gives CSASALRSSTDTQYF.

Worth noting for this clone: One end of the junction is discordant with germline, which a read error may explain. The CDR3 sequence is CASSKEGSGGTDTQYF. CDR3 coding DNA: TGCGCCAGCAGCAAAGAGGGGTCAGGGGGCACAGATACGCAGTATTTT. The chain couples TRBV4-1 to TRBJ2-3; tentative D call: TRBD1 (6 bases). This CDR3 is 16 amino acids long. Germline CDR1 reads MGHRA; CDR2 reads YSYEKL.

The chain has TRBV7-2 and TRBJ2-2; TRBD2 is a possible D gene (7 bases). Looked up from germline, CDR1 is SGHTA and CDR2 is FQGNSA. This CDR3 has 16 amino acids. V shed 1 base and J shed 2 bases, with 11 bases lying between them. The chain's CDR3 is CASSLVRGANTGELFF. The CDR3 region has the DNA TGTGCCAGCAGCTTAGTACGGGGGGCTAACACCGGGGAGCTGTTTTTT.

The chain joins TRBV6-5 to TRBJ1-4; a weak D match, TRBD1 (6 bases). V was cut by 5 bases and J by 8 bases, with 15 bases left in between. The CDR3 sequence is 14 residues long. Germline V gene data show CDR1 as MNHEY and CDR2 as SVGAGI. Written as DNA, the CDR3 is TGTGCCAGCAGTCGTGAAGGGGGTCGAGAAAAACTGTTTTTT. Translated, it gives CASSREGGREKLFF.

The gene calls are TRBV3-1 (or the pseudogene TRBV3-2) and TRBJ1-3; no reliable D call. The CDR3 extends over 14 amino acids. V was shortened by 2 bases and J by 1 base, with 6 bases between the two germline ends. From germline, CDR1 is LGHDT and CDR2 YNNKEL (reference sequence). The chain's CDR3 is CASSQIKSGNTIYF. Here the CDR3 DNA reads TGTGCCAGCAGCCAAATAAAATCTGGAAACACCATATATTTT.

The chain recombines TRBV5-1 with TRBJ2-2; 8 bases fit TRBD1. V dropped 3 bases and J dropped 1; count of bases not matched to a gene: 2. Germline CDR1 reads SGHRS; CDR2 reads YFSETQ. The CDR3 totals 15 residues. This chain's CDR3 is CASSSGTGNTGELFF. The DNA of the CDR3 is TGCGCCAGCAGCTCCGGGACAGGGAACACCGGGGAGCTGTTTTTT.

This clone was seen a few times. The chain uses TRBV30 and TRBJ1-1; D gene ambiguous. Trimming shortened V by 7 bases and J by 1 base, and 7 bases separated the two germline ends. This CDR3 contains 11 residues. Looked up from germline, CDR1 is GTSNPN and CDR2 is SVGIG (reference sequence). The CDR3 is CAYSPNTEAFF. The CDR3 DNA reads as TGTGCCTATTCACCGAACACTGAAGCTTTCTTT.